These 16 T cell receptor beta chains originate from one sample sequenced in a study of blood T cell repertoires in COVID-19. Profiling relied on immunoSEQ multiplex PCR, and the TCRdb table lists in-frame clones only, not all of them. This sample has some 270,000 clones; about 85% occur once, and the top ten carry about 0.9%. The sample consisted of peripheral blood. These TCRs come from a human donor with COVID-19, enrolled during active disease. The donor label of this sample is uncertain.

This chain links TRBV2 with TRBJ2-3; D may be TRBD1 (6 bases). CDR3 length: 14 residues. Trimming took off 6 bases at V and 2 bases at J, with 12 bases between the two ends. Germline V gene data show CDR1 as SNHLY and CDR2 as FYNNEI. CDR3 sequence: CASSMDRYTDTQYF. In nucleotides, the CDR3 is TGTGCCAGCAGCATGGACAGATACACAGATACGCAGTATTTT. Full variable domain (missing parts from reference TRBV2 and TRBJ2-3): EPEVTQTPSHQVTQMGQEVILRCVPISNHLYFYWYRQILGQKVEFLVSFYNNEISEKSEIFDDQFSVERPDGSNFTLKIRSTKLEDSAMYFCASSMDRYTDTQYFGPGTRLTVL.

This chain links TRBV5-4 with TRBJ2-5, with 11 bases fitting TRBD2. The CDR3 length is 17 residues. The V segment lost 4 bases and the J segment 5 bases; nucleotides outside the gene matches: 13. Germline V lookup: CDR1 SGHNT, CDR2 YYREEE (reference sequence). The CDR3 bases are TGTGCCAGCAGCCGATTGGAGAGACTAGCGGGAATGGAGACCCAGTACTTC. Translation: CASSRLERLAGMETQYF.

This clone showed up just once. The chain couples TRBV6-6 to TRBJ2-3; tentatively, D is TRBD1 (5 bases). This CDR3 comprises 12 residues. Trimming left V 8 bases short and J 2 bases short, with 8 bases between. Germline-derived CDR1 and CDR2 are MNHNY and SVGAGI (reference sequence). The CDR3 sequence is CASQQDTDTQYF. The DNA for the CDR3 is TGTGCCAGCCAACAGGACACAGATACGCAGTATTTT.

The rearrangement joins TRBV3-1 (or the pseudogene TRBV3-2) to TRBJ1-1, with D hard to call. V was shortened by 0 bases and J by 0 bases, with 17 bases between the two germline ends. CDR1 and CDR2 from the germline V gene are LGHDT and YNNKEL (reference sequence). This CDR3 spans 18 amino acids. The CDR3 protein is CASSQDRMGADLNTEAFF. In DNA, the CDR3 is TGTGCCAGCAGCCAAGATCGAATGGGCGCAGATCTGAACACTGAAGCTTTCTTT.

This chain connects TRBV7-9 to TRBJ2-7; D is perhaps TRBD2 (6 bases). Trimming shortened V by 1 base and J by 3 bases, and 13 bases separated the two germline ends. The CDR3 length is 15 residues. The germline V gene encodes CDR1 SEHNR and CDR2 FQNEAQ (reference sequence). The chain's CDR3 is CASSLDGGSHYEQYF. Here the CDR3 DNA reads TGTGCCAGCAGCTTAGACGGGGGTTCCCACTACGAGCAGTACTTC.

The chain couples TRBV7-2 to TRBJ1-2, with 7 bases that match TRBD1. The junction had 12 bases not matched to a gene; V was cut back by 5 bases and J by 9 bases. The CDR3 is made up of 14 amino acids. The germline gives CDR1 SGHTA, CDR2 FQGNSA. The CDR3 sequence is CASSPAGGDLRYTF. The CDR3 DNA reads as TGTGCCAGCAGCCCCGCAGGGGGTGACCTACGCTACACCTTC. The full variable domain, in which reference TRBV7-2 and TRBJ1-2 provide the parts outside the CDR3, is GAGVSQSPSNKVTEKGKDVELRCDPISGHTALYWYRQSLGQGLEFLIYFQGNSAPDKSGLPSDRFSAERTGGSVSTLTIQRTQQEDSAVYLCASSPAGGDLRYTFGSGTRLTVV.

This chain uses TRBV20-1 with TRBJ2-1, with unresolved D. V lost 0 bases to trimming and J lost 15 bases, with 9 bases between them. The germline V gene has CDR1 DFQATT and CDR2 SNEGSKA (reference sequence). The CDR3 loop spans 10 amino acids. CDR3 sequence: CSARDPSGFF. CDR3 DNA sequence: TGCAGTGCTAGAGACCCGAGTGGGTTCTTC.

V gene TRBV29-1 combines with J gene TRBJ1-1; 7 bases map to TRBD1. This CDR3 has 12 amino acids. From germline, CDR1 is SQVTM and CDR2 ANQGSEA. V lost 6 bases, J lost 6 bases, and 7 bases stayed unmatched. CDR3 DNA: TGCAGCGTAAGCGGCAGGGGGGCTGAAGCTTTCTTT. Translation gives CSVSGRGAEAFF. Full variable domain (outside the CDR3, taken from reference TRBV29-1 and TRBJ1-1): SAVISQKPSRDICQRGTSLTIQCQVDSQVTMMFWYRQQPGQSLTLIATANQGSEATYESGFVIDKFPISRPNLTFSTLTVSNMSPEDSSIYLCSVSGRGAEAFFGQGTRLTVV.

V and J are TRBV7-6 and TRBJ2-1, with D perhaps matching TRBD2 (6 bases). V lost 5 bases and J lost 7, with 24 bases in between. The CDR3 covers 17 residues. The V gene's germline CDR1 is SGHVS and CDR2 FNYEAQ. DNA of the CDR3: TGTGCCAGCAGCCCATTCGGCGGGAATGGAATATCGAATGAGCAGTTCTTC. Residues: CASSPFGGNGISNEQFF.

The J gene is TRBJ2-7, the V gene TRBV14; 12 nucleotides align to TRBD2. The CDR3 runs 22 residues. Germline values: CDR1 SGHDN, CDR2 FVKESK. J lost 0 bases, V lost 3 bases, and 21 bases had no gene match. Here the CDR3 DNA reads TGTGCCAGCAGCCAGGAGCAACAACCGGGACTAGCGGGCTCTCGGTACTCCTACGAGCAGTACTTC. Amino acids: CASSQEQQPGLAGSRYSYEQYF.

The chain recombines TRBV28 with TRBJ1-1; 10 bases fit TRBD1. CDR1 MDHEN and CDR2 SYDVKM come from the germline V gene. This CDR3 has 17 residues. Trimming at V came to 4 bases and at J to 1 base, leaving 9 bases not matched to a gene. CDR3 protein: CASSSQSGQGRNTEAFF. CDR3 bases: TGTGCCAGCAGTTCACAATCGGGACAGGGGCGGAACACTGAAGCTTTCTTT. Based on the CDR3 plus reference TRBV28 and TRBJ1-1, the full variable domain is DVKVTQSSRYLVKRTGEKVFLECVQDMDHENMFWYRQDPGLGLRLIYFSYDVKMKEKGDIPEGYSVSREKKERFSLILESASTNQTSMYLCASSSQSGQGRNTEAFFGQGTRLTVV.

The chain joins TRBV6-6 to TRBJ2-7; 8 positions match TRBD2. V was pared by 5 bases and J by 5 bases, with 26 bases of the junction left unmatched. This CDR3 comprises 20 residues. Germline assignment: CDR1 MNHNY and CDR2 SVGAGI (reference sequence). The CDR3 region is CASSPQNLGVAGRKFHEQYF. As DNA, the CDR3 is TGTGCCAGCAGTCCACAGAACCTGGGGGTAGCGGGACGAAAGTTCCACGAGCAGTACTTC.

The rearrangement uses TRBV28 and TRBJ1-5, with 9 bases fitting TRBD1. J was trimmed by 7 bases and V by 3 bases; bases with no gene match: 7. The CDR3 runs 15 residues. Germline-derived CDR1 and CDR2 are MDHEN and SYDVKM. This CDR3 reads CASSLATGGIQPQHF. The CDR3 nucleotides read TGTGCCAGCAGTTTGGCAACAGGGGGCATCCAGCCCCAGCATTTT. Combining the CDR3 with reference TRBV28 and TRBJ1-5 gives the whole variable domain DVKVTQSSRYLVKRTGEKVFLECVQDMDHENMFWYRQDPGLGLRLIYFSYDVKMKEKGDIPEGYSVSREKKERFSLILESASTNQTSMYLCASSLATGGIQPQHFGDGTRLSIL.

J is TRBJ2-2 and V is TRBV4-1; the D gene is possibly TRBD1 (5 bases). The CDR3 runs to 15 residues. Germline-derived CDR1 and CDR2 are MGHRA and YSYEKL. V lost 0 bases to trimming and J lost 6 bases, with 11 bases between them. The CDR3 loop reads CASSQEVGAAGELFF. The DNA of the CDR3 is TGCGCCAGCAGCCAAGAAGTAGGGGCGGCCGGGGAGCTGTTTTTT.

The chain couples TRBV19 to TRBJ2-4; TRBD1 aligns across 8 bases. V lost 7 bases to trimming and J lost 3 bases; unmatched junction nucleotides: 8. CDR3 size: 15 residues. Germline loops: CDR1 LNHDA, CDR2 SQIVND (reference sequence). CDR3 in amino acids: CASTWTGSGKNIQYF. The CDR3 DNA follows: TGTGCCAGTACCTGGACAGGGTCGGGCAAAAACATTCAGTACTTC.

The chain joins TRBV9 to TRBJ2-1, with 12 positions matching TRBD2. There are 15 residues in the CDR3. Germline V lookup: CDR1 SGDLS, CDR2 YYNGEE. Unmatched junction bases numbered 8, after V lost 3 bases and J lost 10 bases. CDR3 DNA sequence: TGTGCCAGCAGCGCGTCTAGCGGGAGGGCCAACGAGCAGTTCTTC. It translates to CASSASSGRANEQFF.